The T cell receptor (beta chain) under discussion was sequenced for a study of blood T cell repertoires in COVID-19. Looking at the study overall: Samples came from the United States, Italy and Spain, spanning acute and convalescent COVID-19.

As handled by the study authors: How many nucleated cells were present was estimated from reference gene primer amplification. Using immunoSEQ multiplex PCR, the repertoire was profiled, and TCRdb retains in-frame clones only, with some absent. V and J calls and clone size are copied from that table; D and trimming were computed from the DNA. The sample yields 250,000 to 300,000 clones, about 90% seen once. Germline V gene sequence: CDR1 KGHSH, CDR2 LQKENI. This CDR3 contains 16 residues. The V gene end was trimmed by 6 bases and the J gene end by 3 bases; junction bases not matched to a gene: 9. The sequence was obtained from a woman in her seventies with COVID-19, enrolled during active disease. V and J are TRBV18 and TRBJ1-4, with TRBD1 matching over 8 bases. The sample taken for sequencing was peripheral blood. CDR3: CASSPNTGGPNEKLFF. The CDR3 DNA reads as TGTGCCAGCTCCCCTAACACAGGGGGACCTAATGAAAAACTGTTTTTT.